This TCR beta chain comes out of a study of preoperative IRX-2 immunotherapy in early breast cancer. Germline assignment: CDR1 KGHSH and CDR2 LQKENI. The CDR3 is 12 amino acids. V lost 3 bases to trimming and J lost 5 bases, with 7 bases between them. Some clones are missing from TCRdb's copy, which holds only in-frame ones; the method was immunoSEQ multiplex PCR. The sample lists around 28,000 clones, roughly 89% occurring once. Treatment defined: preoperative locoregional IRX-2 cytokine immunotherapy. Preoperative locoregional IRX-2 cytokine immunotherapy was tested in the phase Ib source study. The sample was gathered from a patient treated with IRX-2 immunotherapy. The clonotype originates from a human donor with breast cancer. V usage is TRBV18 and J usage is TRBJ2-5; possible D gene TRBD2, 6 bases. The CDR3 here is CASSPRGETQYF. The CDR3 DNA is TGTGCCAGCTCACCTCGGGGGGAGACCCAGTACTTC.